This T cell receptor beta chain comes out of a study of shared clonotypes between healthy human individuals. The study's findings and limits: With a handful of donors compared, around 4.7% of naive CD4 clonotypes were shared.

TCRdb's table, derived via immunoSEQ multiplex PCR, lists solely in-frame clones and lacks some. This table holds 2 million to 2.5 million clones, around 95% found once. Of note for this clone: Its antigen is unknown. One junction end disagrees with the germline gene, perhaps due to a read error. This sample includes further DNA sequences coding for the same CDR3.

Donors included only healthy HIV-negative adults lacking recent acute infections or vaccinations. From CD4+ cells came CD45RA+ naive and CD45RA-negative memory subsets. The source is a man aged 18 to 30 in good health. Sequencing was done on a sample of naive CD4+ T cells sorted from blood. The subset denotes: CD45RA+ positively selected.

The CDR3 DNA follows: TGTGCCAGCAGCTTAGTACAGGTCCGGGCACCCCTCCATTTT. Protein product: CASSLVQVRAPLHF. The genes are TRBV11-2 and TRBJ1-6; the D gene is possibly TRBD1 (5 bases). Looked up from germline, CDR1 is SGHAT and CDR2 is FQNNGV. This CDR3 has 14 residues.